This TCR beta chain comes out of a study of CD8 T cells in Susac syndrome. Study outcomes and limitations: The CD4+ T cell repertoires of Susac syndrome were found to show no clonal expansion. The authors acknowledged that the study's TCR sequencing and HLA analysis involved relatively few individuals.

Notes on this clonotype: Its antigen is currently unknown.

The CDR3 runs to 15 residues. V gave up 4 bases and J gave up 4 bases, with 14 bases separating them. Per the germline V gene, CDR1 is MGHRA and CDR2 is YSYEKL. RNA in amounts of roughly 0.5 to 1 ug was reverse transcribed with random hexamers. The amplification used immunoSEQ multiplex PCR on TCR beta CDR3; it spanned 54 Vbeta and 13 Jbeta. TCRdb passed the immunoSEQ multiplex PCR reads through MiXCR, listing each CDR3 protein once. The sample has under 200,000 distinct CDR3 sequences, about 96% seen once; the top ten hold less than 0.15%. This sequence joins TRBV4-1 and TRBJ2-1; D is ambiguous. This receptor was obtained from a human donor with Susac syndrome. Sequencing was carried out using CD4+ T cells from PBMCs. CDR3 loop: CASSPGPWGYNEQFF. CDR3 nucleotides: TGCGCCAGCAGCCCCGGACCGTGGGGATACAATGAGCAGTTCTTC.